The 22 T cell receptor beta chains presented below share a single source sample, sequenced in a study of T cells in Graves' hyperthyroidism and ophthalmopathy. Amplified TCR beta CDR3 regions came from RNA transcripts. The TCR CDR3 was amplified in a first-round RT-PCR using the HTBI primer set. MiXCR, run by TCRdb on the multiplex PCR reads, gives a single entry per CDR3 protein. The sample includes fewer than 650,000 distinct CDR3 sequences, more than 11% of them seen just once. Source material: blood. All receptors come from a young woman with Graves' hyperthyroidism that later progressed to Graves' ophthalmopathy.

The chain joins TRBV7-9 to TRBJ2-3; no definite D call. The CDR3 runs to 16 residues. Germline CDR1 and CDR2: SEHNR and FQNEAQ (reference sequence). The V gene lost 2 bases and the J gene lost 7 bases, with 19 bases spanning the gap. CDR3 in DNA: TGTGCCAGCAGCTTAAAGGCAGTCGATAGCACTTATACGCAGTATTTT. It specifies CASSLKAVDSTYTQYF.

This chain connects TRBV7-2 to TRBJ2-7; unclear D gene. V was pared by 3 bases and J by 2 bases, with 17 bases between. Per the germline V gene, CDR1 is SGHTA and CDR2 is FQGNSA. The CDR3 spans 16 residues. CDR3 DNA sequence: TGTGCCAGCAGCTTTGTTCGGTCCAGCGAGACCTACGAGCAGTACTTC. Amino acids: CASSFVRSSETYEQYF. Supplemented by reference TRBV7-2 and TRBJ2-7, the full variable domain reads GAGVSQSPSNKVTEKGKDVELRCDPISGHTALYWYRQSLGQGLEFLIYFQGNSAPDKSGLPSDRFSAERTGGSVSTLTIQRTQQEDSAVYLCASSFVRSSETYEQYFGPGTRLTVT.

This clonotype has a count of ten or more. The V and J genes are TRBV30 and TRBJ1-5; 7 positions match TRBD1. Germline V gene data show CDR1 as GTSNPN and CDR2 as SVGIG (reference sequence). The CDR3 runs to 13 residues. The V and J ends lost 3 bases and 4 bases, in that order; junction bases with no gene match: 3. As DNA, the CDR3 is TGTGCCTGGAGCCCGACAGGGAATCAGCCCCAGCATTTT. It codes for CAWSPTGNQPQHF. The full variable domain, completed using reference TRBV30 and TRBJ1-5, is SQTIHQWPATLVQPVGSPLSLECTVEGTSNPNLYWYRQAAGRGLQLLFYSVGIGQISSEVPQNLSASRPQDRQFILSSKKLLLSDSGFYLCAWSPTGNQPQHFGDGTRLSIL.

This clonotype was observed at least ten times. V is TRBV6-2 or TRBV6-3 and J is TRBJ2-3; 8 bases agree with TRBD1. Per the germline V gene, CDR1 is MNHEY and CDR2 is SVGEGT. V shed 2 bases, J shed 0 bases, and the junction held 4 bases outside the gene matches. This CDR3 contains 16 residues. CDR3 protein: CASSYDRGLSTDTQYF. CDR3 DNA sequence: TGTGCCAGCAGTTACGACAGGGGCCTTAGCACAGATACGCAGTATTTT.

DNA for the CDR3: TGTGCCAGCAGCTCTACAGGGGTCCACACCTTC. The encoded protein is CASSSTGVHTF. This chain uses TRBV7-9 with TRBJ1-2; 7 nucleotides align to TRBD1. Trimming removed 4 bases from V and 12 bases from J; junction bases left unmatched: 5. The CDR3 runs to 11 residues. The germline CDR1 and CDR2 sequences are SEHNR and FQNEAQ (reference sequence).

This clonotype showed up many times. The chain has TRBV28 and TRBJ2-2, with 7 positions matching TRBD2. V shed 3 bases, J shed 5 bases, and the junction held 3 bases outside the gene matches. The CDR3 loop spans 14 amino acids. Germline V CDR1 and CDR2: MDHEN, SYDVKM. The CDR3 loop reads CASSLAGETGELFF. For the CDR3, the DNA is TGTGCCAGCAGTTTGGCGGGAGAGACCGGGGAGCTGTTTTTT.

This clonotype was seen many times. The chain has TRBV12-5 and TRBJ2-5, with no clear D. Germline V gives CDR1 LGHNT, CDR2 FRNRAP. V was cut by 3 bases and J by 1 base, with 0 bases left in between. The CDR3 has 11 amino acids. This CDR3 is CASGFQETQYF. Here the CDR3 DNA reads TGTGCTAGTGGTTTCCAAGAGACCCAGTACTTC. Using reference TRBV12-5 and TRBJ2-5 for the parts outside the CDR3, the full variable domain is DARVTQTPRHKVTEMGQEVTMRCQPILGHNTVFWYRQTMMQGLELLAYFRNRAPLDDSGMPKDRFSAEMPDATLATLKIQPSEPRDSAVYFCASGFQETQYFGPGTRLLVL.

The chain couples TRBV5-8 to TRBJ2-5; D is perhaps TRBD2 (7 bases). The CDR3 contains 15 residues. V was shortened by 2 bases and J by 4 bases, with 15 bases between the two germline ends. Germline V gene data show CDR1 as SGHTS and CDR2 as YDEGEE. CDR3 sequence: CASSLGQRGTETQYF. The CDR3, as DNA: TGTGCCAGCAGCTTAGGACAGCGGGGTACAGAGACCCAGTACTTC.

Many counts were recorded for this clonotype. The rearrangement joins TRBV3-1 to TRBJ1-1; possible D gene TRBD1, 5 bases. The CDR3 spans 15 residues. Per the germline V gene, CDR1 is LGHDT and CDR2 is YNNKEL (reference sequence). Trimming took 0 bases from V and 7 from J, leaving 15 bases between them. The CDR3 nucleotides are TGTGCCAGCAGCCAAGACCACCGGGGGGGAGGTGAAGCTTTCTTT. It specifies CASSQDHRGGGEAFF.

The V gene is TRBV4-1, the J gene TRBJ2-3; D may be TRBD1 (5 bases). Trimming removed 0 bases from V and 0 bases from J, with 7 bases in between. The CDR3 contains 15 residues. The germline gives CDR1 MGHRA, CDR2 YSYEKL. The CDR3 sequence: CASSQEAGSTDTQYF. The CDR3 region has the DNA TGCGCCAGCAGCCAAGAAGCAGGGAGCACAGATACGCAGTATTTT.

This clonotype showed up many times. CDR3 nucleotide sequence: TGTGCCACCCGGGACATCTGGGGGGACATTCAGTACTTC. This encodes CATRDIWGDIQYF. The J gene is TRBJ2-4, the V gene TRBV10-3, with D possibly called TRBD1 or TRBD2 (6 bases each). This CDR3 is built from 13 residues. CDR1 is ENHRY and CDR2 is SYGVKD in the germline V gene. V gave up 10 bases and J gave up 8 bases, with 18 bases separating them.

This clonotype was recorded at least ten times. The gene calls are TRBV14 and TRBJ2-1; 9 nucleotides agree with TRBD2. Germline CDR1 and CDR2: SGHDN and FVKESK. The V gene end was trimmed by 4 bases and the J gene end by 9 bases; junction bases not matched to a gene: 16. The CDR3 is 17 residues long. The CDR3 is CASSLLSGTSLVGEQFF. In DNA, the CDR3 is TGTGCCAGCAGCCTGTTATCCGGGACTAGCCTTGTCGGTGAGCAGTTCTTC.

This clonotype came up many times. The V call is TRBV11-3, the J call TRBJ1-6, with a tentative D call TRBD1 (6 bases). Trimming stripped 5 bases from V and 5 bases from J, with 19 bases between. The CDR3 contains 17 residues. CDR1 SGHNT and CDR2 YENEEA come from the germline V gene. The CDR3 region is CASSPTFGAGDNSPLHF. Written as DNA, the CDR3 is TGTGCCAGCAGCCCGACATTTGGGGCAGGGGATAATTCACCCCTCCACTTT. Full variable domain (rest looked up from reference TRBV11-3 and TRBJ1-6): EAGVVQSPRYKIIEKKQPVAFWCNPISGHNTLYWYLQNLGQGPELLIRYENEEAVDDSQLPKDRFSAERLKGVDSTLKIQPAELGDSAVYLCASSPTFGAGDNSPLHFGNGTRLTVT.

This clonotype was counted at least ten times. The rearrangement joins TRBV6-2 or TRBV6-3 to TRBJ2-1; no clear D. The germline CDR1 and CDR2 sequences are MNHEY and SVGEGT. The V end lost 3 bases, the J end lost 5 bases, and 14 bases lay between the germline ends. The CDR3 extends over 15 amino acids. CDR3 in amino acids: CASSYGSYPDNEQFF. Written as DNA, the CDR3 is TGTGCCAGCAGTTATGGTAGCTATCCGGACAATGAGCAGTTCTTC.

This clonotype was seen many times. This chain links TRBV20-1 with TRBJ2-3; 14 bases fit TRBD2. Germline-derived CDR1 and CDR2 are DFQATT and SNEGSKA (reference sequence). The V segment lost 5 bases and the J segment 2 bases; nucleotides outside the gene matches: 3. This CDR3 contains 15 residues. Here the CDR3 reads CSAWTSGRPTDTQYF. CDR3 DNA sequence: TGCAGTGCTTGGACTAGCGGGAGGCCCACAGATACGCAGTATTTT.

This clonotype was counted at least ten times. The J gene is TRBJ2-2, the V gene TRBV28; the match to TRBD2 covers 13 bases. The CDR3 spans 16 residues. Germline V gives CDR1 MDHEN, CDR2 SYDVKM. Germline trimming cut 5 bases from V and 6 bases from J; bases unmatched to any gene: 6. This chain's CDR3 is CASSRLAGGYAGELFF. As DNA, the CDR3 is TGTGCCAGCAGTCGACTAGCGGGAGGATATGCCGGGGAGCTGTTTTTT.

This clonotype has a count of ten or more. The chain is built from TRBV14 and TRBJ1-4; unclear D gene. The ends were cut back, 4 bases at V and 8 bases at J, with 14 bases in the middle. CDR3 length: 14 residues. Germline-derived CDR1 and CDR2 are SGHDN and FVKESK. This CDR3 reads CASSPGGFEEKLFF. CDR3 sequence (DNA): TGTGCCAGCAGCCCGGGTGGGTTTGAGGAAAAACTGTTTTTT.

This clonotype was seen ten or more times. J is TRBJ1-1 and V is TRBV18; 8 positions match TRBD1. Trimming cost V 3 bases and J 5 bases; bases outside gene matches: 5. Germline CDR1 reads KGHSH; CDR2 reads LQKENI. There are 14 residues in the CDR3. The CDR3 sequence is CASSPAGGYTEAFF. CDR3 nucleotide sequence: TGTGCCAGCTCACCCGCAGGGGGCTATACTGAAGCTTTCTTT. The whole variable domain, remainder taken from reference TRBV18 and TRBJ1-1, is NAGVMQNPRHLVRRRGQEARLRCSPMKGHSHVYWYRQLPEEGLKFMVYLQKENIIDESGMPKERFSAEFPKEGPSILRIQQVVRGDSAAYFCASSPAGGYTEAFFGQGTRLTVV.

This clonotype was found many times. This chain links TRBV2 with TRBJ2-1; D remains ambiguous. Trimming stripped 4 bases from V and 5 bases from J, with 9 bases between. This CDR3 comprises 13 residues. CDR1 SNHLY and CDR2 FYNNEI come from the germline V gene. The CDR3: CASSAWPHNEQFF. The CDR3 DNA follows: TGTGCCAGCAGTGCCTGGCCTCACAATGAGCAGTTCTTC.

This clonotype came up many times. The CDR3 DNA sequence: TGTGCCAGCAGTGAACCCGGGCACTATGGCTACACCTTC. The encoded protein is CASSEPGHYGYTF. J is TRBJ1-2 and V is TRBV2; D is unresolved. Trimming pared 2 bases from V and 3 bases from J, leaving 7 bases between. Per the germline V gene, CDR1 is SNHLY and CDR2 is FYNNEI. The length of the CDR3 is 13 residues.

This clonotype was picked up a small number of times. The V gene is TRBV7-3, the J gene TRBJ2-7; D remains ambiguous. CDR3 length equals 13 residues. The germline CDR1 and CDR2 sequences are SGHTA and FQGTGA. Trimming removed 1 base from V and 5 bases from J, with 9 bases in between. The CDR3 here is CASSLSPRDEQYF. The DNA for the CDR3 is TGTGCCAGCAGCTTAAGTCCCAGAGACGAGCAGTACTTC.

In its sample, this clonotype was seen many times. The chain has TRBV12-3 or TRBV12-4 and TRBJ2-5; D is ambiguous. V was pared by 5 bases and J by 0 bases, with 10 bases between. The CDR3 is 14 amino acids. The CDR3 DNA sequence: TGTGCCAGCAGTCAACACCCCGACCAAGAGACCCAGTACTTC. Translated, it gives CASSQHPDQETQYF.